This TCR beta chain stems from a study of CXCR3-negative and CXCR3-positive naive CD8 T cells (dated by TCRdb to between 2018 and 2021). As for the study more broadly: In total, about 130 million TRB reads were obtained, or roughly 1.5 +/- 0.3 million reads per library. Diversity and physicochemical repertoire analyses covered around 10 donors pooled from two independent experiments. Naive subsets from 5 or 6 donors and memory cells from 3 donors were included in the TRBV-TRBJ cluster analysis. Broad study findings and their caveats: Similar TRBV-TRBJ usage was shown by naive CXCR3-negative and CXCR3-positive cells from the same donor, whereas distinct patterns were shown by memory cells. Comparably high repertoire diversity was found in both naive subsets, whereas much lower repertoire diversity was found in memory CD8+ T cells. Compared with CXCR3-negative naive cells, CXCR3-positive naive cells had TRB CDR3s with higher hydrophobicity (lower Kidera factor 4), lower energy, and higher strength and volume indices. Because surface CD5, which is linked to self-reactivity in mice, was comparable between the naive subsets, TCR interaction strength was also inferred from the physicochemical properties of TRB CDR3s. Freshly isolated PBMCs were used for most assays because CXCR3 expression partially decreased after cryopreservation.

Of note for this clonotype: There is no known antigen for this receptor.

The CDR3 contains 12 residues, cysteine and phenylalanine counted. Nucleotide data are not available. From a lookup of the germline V gene, CDR1 and CDR2 are SQVTM and ANQGSEA. TCRdb lists the instrument as NextSeq 550. The Human TCR Profiling Kit (MiLaboratory) was used to prepare UMI-labeled 5' RACE TRB cDNA libraries. cDNA synthesis used the entire amount of extracted RNA, and PCR amplification then used the entire amount of cDNA produced. The libraries were made side by side, with each library going through the same number of PCR cycles. The original methods were these. With a minimum of two reads required per UMI, MIGEC and MiXCR pulled out about 52,000 +/- 9,100 unique UMI-labeled TRB cDNA molecules from each library. On average, around 40,000 +/- 10,000 functional in-frame TRB CDR3 nucleotide clonotypes lacking stop codons were found per library. After downsampling to 5000 UMI-labeled TRB molecules per sample, diversity metrics such as normalized Shannon-Wiener and Chao1 were calculated in VDJtools. Clonotype-size-weighted physicochemical properties of the central five CDR3 residues (interaction energy, strength, volume and Kidera factor 4) were computed in VDJtools. TCRdb reprocessed the sequencing reads and holds a single record per CDR3 protein sequence, with no DNA. The authors' filters were not applied to this entry. This sample's listing comprises about 120,000 distinct CDR3 sequences. The leading ten clones occupy 0.45% to 0.55% of the sample.

Each CD8+ T cell subset was flow-sorted in triplicate, and 250,000 to 350,000 cells per subset were placed directly into RLT lysis buffer. Naive CD8+ T cells were defined stringently as CD45RO-CCR7+CD27+CD95- to exclude memory contaminants. Standard density gradient centrifugation was used to isolate peripheral blood mononuclear cells from buffy coats. A FACSAria III was used to flow-sort naive CD8+ T cells into CXCR3-negative and CXCR3-positive populations. Total RNA was extracted from sorted cells with an RNeasy Mini Kit. This receptor was taken from a human donor in good health. Some clones in this sample may be carry-over from other donors' samples. Sequencing was carried out using naive CXCR3- CD8+ T cells from blood. Taken with the paper, the label for cell subset or site translates to: CD45RO-CCR7+CD27+CD95- naive CD8+ T cells lacking CXCR3 (TNR3-). The sequence is built from TRBV29-1 and TRBJ1-2; no DNA is available, so the TRBD1 call from TCRdb remains unchecked. The CDR3 in this case is CSVEQGYYGYTF.